Listed below are T cell receptor beta chains from one sample, sequenced in a study of blood T cell repertoires in COVID-19. The protocol was immunoSEQ multiplex PCR, while the TCRdb copy is restricted to in-frame clones and leaves out a portion. Among about 160,000 clones listed, roughly 88% were seen once. Sequenced input: peripheral blood. The receptors derive from a woman older than 75 with active or convalescent COVID-19. Both conserved end residues are part of each CDR3. Fields, in order: D gene, clone size, J gene, V gene, CDR3 DNA, CDR3 protein. A D gene is named only where the DNA matches it firmly. The size entry is marked missing in some rows and otherwise reads once, few, many or a size class.

>.|.|TRBJ2-3|TRBV29-1
TGCAGCGCTGACCGGGGGAGCACAGATACGCAGTATTTT
CSADRGSTDTQYF
>TRBD1|.|TRBJ1-1|TRBV6-5
TGTGCCAGCAGGGACAGGGGAACGAACACTGAAGCTTTCTTT
CASRDRGTNTEAFF
>.|.|TRBJ1-2|TRBV7-2
TGTGCCAGCAGTATCGGGGTTGGCTACACCTTC
CASSIGVGYTF
>TRBD1|.|TRBJ1-1|TRBV5-1
TGCGCCAGCAGCTTGGAAGCACAGGGGATAGGGTTCGGCACTGAAGCTTTCTTT
CASSLEAQGIGFGTEAFF
>TRBD2|.|TRBJ2-7|TRBV5-6
TGTGCCAGCAGCCTAGTGGGCGGGGGAGCTAAATACGAGCAGTACTTC
CASSLVGGGAKYEQYF
>.|.|TRBJ1-3|TRBV25-1
TGTGCCAGCACTAGCTCGGGCGGAAACCCCTCTGGAAACACCATATATTTT
CASTSSGGNPSGNTIYF
>.|once|TRBJ2-4|TRBV2
TGTGCCAGCAGTATCCAGACTATAGCCAAAAACATTCAGTACTTC
CASSIQTIAKNIQYF
>TRBD1|.|TRBJ1-3|TRBV19
TGTGCCAGTAGTAGGGACAGGGCTGGAAACACCATATATTTT
CASSRDRAGNTIYF
>TRBD1|.|TRBJ1-1|TRBV4-2
TGTGCCAGCAGCCCCACCGAGACAGGGAGGCACACTGAAGCTTTCTTT
CASSPTETGRHTEAFF
>.|.|TRBJ1-3|TRBV7-9
TGTGCCAGCAGCTTGACAGAGGCGGACACCATATATTTT
CASSLTEADTIYF
>TRBD1|.|TRBJ1-5|TRBV19
TGTGCCAGTAGTATCCCGGACAGGCCCCTGGGGGCCTATAGCAATCAGCCCCAGCATTTT
CASSIPDRPLGAYSNQPQHF
>TRBD1|.|TRBJ2-2|TRBV7-8
TGTGCCAGCAGCTTACCCAGGGACAGGTCGAACACCGGGGAGCTGTTTTTT
CASSLPRDRSNTGELFF
>TRBD1|few|TRBJ1-1|TRBV19
TGTGCCGGCCGGGACAGGGCTCAGAGGAACACTGAAGCTTTCTTT
CAGRDRAQRNTEAFF
>.|.|TRBJ1-2|TRBV4-2
TGTGCCAGCAGCCAAGTGGGAGACGGGATTCATGGCTACACCTTC
CASSQVGDGIHGYTF
>TRBD1|few|TRBJ1-5|TRBV19
TGTGCCAGTAGTATACTGACAGGGGGCGGTCAGCCCCAGCATTTT
CASSILTGGGQPQHF
>TRBD1|few|TRBJ2-7|TRBV7-6
TGTGCCAGCAGCTCCGCCCGAGGTAGGGGGCGAAACTACGAGCAGTACTTC
CASSSARGRGRNYEQYF
>.|.|TRBJ2-7|TRBV5-1
TGCGCCAGCAGCTTCCAGGGAGAGCAGTACTTC
CASSFQGEQYF
>TRBD1|once|TRBJ2-3|TRBV5-1
TGCGCCAGCAGCCGCGCTGACAGGGCTAGCACAGATACGCAGTATTTT
CASSRADRASTDTQYF
>TRBD1|.|TRBJ1-6|TRBV6-5
TGTGCCAGCAGTTCGGGACAGATTAGGAATTCACCCCTCCACTTT
CASSSGQIRNSPLHF
>TRBD1|.|TRBJ1-1|TRBV9
TGTGCCAGCAGCGGGAACCCCAGGGGGAGGAGCACTGAAGCTTTCTTT
CASSGNPRGRSTEAFF
>TRBD1|.|TRBJ1-2|TRBV9
TGTGCCAGCAGCGTAGGACAGGGAAGAGGCTACACCTTC
CASSVGQGRGYTF
>TRBD2|.|TRBJ2-5|TRBV2
TGTGCCAGCACCCGGACTAGCGGGGGGAAAGAGACCCAGTACTTC
CASTRTSGGKETQYF
>TRBD1|.|TRBJ2-3|TRBV15
TGTGCCACCAGCACCCGGGACAGGGACGCAGATACGCAGTATTTT
CATSTRDRDADTQYF
>.|.|TRBJ1-3|TRBV5-6
TGTGCCAGCAGCCTGTCGGGAAACACCATATATTTT
CASSLSGNTIYF